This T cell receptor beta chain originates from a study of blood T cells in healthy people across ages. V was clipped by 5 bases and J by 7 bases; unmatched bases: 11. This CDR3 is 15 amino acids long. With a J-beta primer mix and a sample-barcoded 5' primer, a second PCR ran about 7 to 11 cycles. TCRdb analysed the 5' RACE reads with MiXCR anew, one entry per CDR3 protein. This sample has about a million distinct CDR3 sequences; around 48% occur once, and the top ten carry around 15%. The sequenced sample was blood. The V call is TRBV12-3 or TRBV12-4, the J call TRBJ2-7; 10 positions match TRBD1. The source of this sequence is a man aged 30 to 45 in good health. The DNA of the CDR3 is TGTGCCAGCAGTCCCCGGGACAGGGGTGGGAATGAGCAGTACTTC. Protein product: CASSPRDRGGNEQYF.